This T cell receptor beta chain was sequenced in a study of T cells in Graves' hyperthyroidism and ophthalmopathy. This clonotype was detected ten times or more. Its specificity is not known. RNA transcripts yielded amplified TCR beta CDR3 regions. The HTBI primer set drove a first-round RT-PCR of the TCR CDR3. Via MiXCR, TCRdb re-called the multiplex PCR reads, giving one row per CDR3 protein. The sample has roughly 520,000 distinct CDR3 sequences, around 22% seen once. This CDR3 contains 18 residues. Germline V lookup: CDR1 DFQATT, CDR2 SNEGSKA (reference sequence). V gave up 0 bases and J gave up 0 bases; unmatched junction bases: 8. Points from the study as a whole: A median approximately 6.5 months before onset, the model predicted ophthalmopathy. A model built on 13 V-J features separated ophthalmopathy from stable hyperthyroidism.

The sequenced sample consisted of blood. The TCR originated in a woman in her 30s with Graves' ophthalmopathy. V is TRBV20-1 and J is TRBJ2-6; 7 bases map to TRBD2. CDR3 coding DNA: TGCAGTGCTAGAGATCTTAAGGGAGGGAGCTCTGGGGCCAACGTCCTGACTTTC. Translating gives CSARDLKGGSSGANVLTF.